Listed here is a single T cell receptor (beta chain). Germline V CDR1 and CDR2: SGHRS, YFSETQ. The CDR3 is made up of 15 amino acids. Trimming left V 4 bases short and J 0 bases short, with 14 bases between. The assay was immunoSEQ multiplex PCR, and TCRdb's table has in-frame clones only and misses some. The profile shows about 73,000 clones, 93% of them singletons. The source of the sample is a study of technical replicates of blood from a handful of donors. This TCR derives from a human donor in good health. V usage is TRBV5-1 and J usage is TRBJ2-7; TRBD2 might be the D (6 bases). Sequences were obtained from T cells isolated from PBMCs. Here the CDR3 reads CASSPGTDSSYEQYF. The CDR3 bases are TGCGCCAGCAGCCCAGGGACTGACAGCTCCTACGAGCAGTACTTC.